The 3 T cell receptor beta chains presented below share a single source sample, sequenced in a study of control samples from healthy donors and cancer patients. Using immunoSEQ multiplex PCR, the repertoire was profiled, and TCRdb retains in-frame clones only, with some absent. The profile covers about 140,000 clones, with around 88% appearing a single time and less than 2% taken by the ten largest. The sample consisted of blood. Source of these receptors: a man younger than 30 in good health.

This clone was detected only a few times. This chain joins TRBV7-9 and TRBJ1-2; D gene ambiguous. The V end was cut by 3 bases, the J end by 5 bases, with 7 bases between. This CDR3 comprises 12 residues. Germline V lookup: CDR1 SEHNR, CDR2 FQNEAQ (reference sequence). CDR3 DNA: TGTGCCAGCAGCTTTTCGGGGTATGGCTACACCTTC. This codes for CASSFSGYGYTF. The whole variable domain, remainder taken from reference TRBV7-9 and TRBJ1-2, is DTGVSQNPRHKITKRGQNVTFRCDPISEHNRLYWYRQTLGQGPEFLTYFQNEAQLEKSRLLSDRFSAERPKGSFSTLEIQRTEQGDSAMYLCASSFSGYGYTFGSGTRLTVV.

The rearrangement joins TRBV6-4 to TRBJ2-3, with D perhaps matching TRBD1 or TRBD2 (6 bases each). Germline values: CDR1 MRHNA, CDR2 SNTAGT. The CDR3 loop spans 15 amino acids. Trimming left V 0 bases short and J 5 bases short, with 12 bases between. In nucleotides, the CDR3 is TGTGCCAGCAGTGACTCGGGGGGCGGGATAGATACGCAGTATTTT. Residues: CASSDSGGGIDTQYF.

This chain connects TRBV19 to TRBJ1-1; TRBD1 might be the D (5 bases). Looked up from germline, CDR1 is LNHDA and CDR2 is SQIVND (reference sequence). V was shortened by 6 bases and J by 0 bases, with 17 bases between the two germline ends. The CDR3 sequence is 16 residues long. The CDR3 sequence: CASSQLSTVMNTEAFF. The CDR3 coding sequence is TGTGCCAGTAGCCAACTATCGACAGTTATGAACACTGAAGCTTTCTTT.